Shown below are 14 T cell receptor beta chains from a single sample sequenced in a study of STAT3 mutations in large granular lymphocyte leukemia. Findings and limits, study-wide: At least one immunodominant TCR beta clonotype appeared in every T-cell large granular lymphocyte leukemia patient.

The repertoire was sequenced with immunoSEQ multiplex PCR; TCRdb's copy has only in-frame clones and lacks some. Among under 15,000 clones listed, under 95% were seen once. No antigen has been identified for these receptors. Sequenced: peripheral blood mononuclear cells. The receptor source for this set is a man in his forties with T-cell large granular lymphocyte leukemia. Some clones in this sample may be carry-over from other donors' samples.

The rearrangement joins TRBV7-9 to TRBJ2-7, with D unclear. From germline, CDR1 is SEHNR and CDR2 FQNEAQ (reference sequence). Trimming took 3 bases from V and 5 from J, leaving 5 bases between them. The CDR3 consists of 11 residues. CDR3 region: CASSFDNEQYF. CDR3 sequence (DNA): TGTGCCAGCAGCTTTGACAACGAGCAGTACTTC.

The V and J genes are TRBV7-9 and TRBJ2-3; 7 positions match TRBD1. CDR3 length: 16 residues. The V gene's germline CDR1 is SEHNR and CDR2 FQNEAQ (reference sequence). The V and J ends lost 6 bases and 2 bases, in that order; junction bases with no gene match: 11. CDR3 sequence: CASSPIRDSSTDTQYF. CDR3 sequence (DNA): TGTGCCAGCAGTCCAATCCGGGACAGCTCCACAGATACGCAGTATTTT.

The chain carries TRBV9 and TRBJ1-4; 9 nucleotides match TRBD1. V was pared by 3 bases and J by 8 bases, with 8 bases of the junction left unmatched. The CDR3 length is 15 residues. The germline gives CDR1 SGDLS, CDR2 YYNGEE. The DNA of the CDR3 is TGTGCCAGCAGCGCGCAACCGGGACAGGGAGAAAAACTGTTTTTT. It specifies CASSAQPGQGEKLFF.

This chain joins TRBV30 and TRBJ2-2; D call uncertain. Trimming took off 3 bases at V and 5 bases at J, with 7 bases between the two ends. Germline lookup yields CDR1 GTSNPN and CDR2 SVGIG (reference sequence). The CDR3 is made up of 12 amino acids. The CDR3: CAWSVDTGELFF. The CDR3 DNA reads TGTGCCTGGAGCGTAGATACCGGGGAGCTGTTTTTT.

The chain carries TRBV7-8 and TRBJ1-5; D not certain. Germline V lookup: CDR1 SGHVS, CDR2 FQNEAQ. This CDR3 is 17 amino acids long. Trimming shortened V by 1 base and J by 5 bases, and 18 bases separated the two germline ends. This CDR3 reads CASSLVVTEPRDQPQHF. CDR3 coding DNA: TGTGCCAGCAGCTTAGTTGTTACTGAACCGAGGGATCAGCCCCAGCATTTT.

The chain recombines TRBV9 with TRBJ1-2; D possibly corresponds to TRBD1 (6 bases). Germline CDR1 is SGDLS and CDR2 is YYNGEE. This CDR3 spans 15 amino acids. Between the trimmed V and J ends, which lost 1 base and 4 bases, there was a span of 14 bases. The CDR3 region has the DNA TGTGCCAGCAGCGTAACCCCCTCGGACAGCTATGGCTACACCTTC. Translating it yields CASSVTPSDSYGYTF.

The V call is TRBV7-9, the J call TRBJ1-2; D gene ambiguous. Trimming left V 5 bases short and J 2 bases short, with 9 bases between. This CDR3 has 13 residues. Germline loops: CDR1 SEHNR, CDR2 FQNEAQ (reference sequence). In DNA, the CDR3 is TGTGCCAGCAGCCAAGACACGAACTATGGCTACACCTTC. Encoded protein: CASSQDTNYGYTF.

The chain uses TRBV28 and TRBJ1-2, with D unclear. Germline loops: CDR1 MDHEN, CDR2 SYDVKM. CDR3 length: 14 residues. The ends were cut back, 3 bases at V and 3 bases at J, with 11 bases in the middle. The CDR3 here is CASSFLGNDYGYTF. In DNA, the CDR3 is TGTGCCAGCAGTTTCTTGGGGAACGACTATGGCTACACCTTC.

The chain has TRBV19 and TRBJ1-5; a possible D gene is TRBD1 (5 bases). Trimming shortened V by 7 bases and J by 0 bases, and 13 bases separated the two germline ends. Per the germline V gene, CDR1 is LNHDA and CDR2 is SQIVND (reference sequence). CDR3 length: 15 residues. The CDR3 DNA follows: TGTGCCAGTAATGAACAGGTTTATAGCAATCAGCCCCAGCATTTT. Protein sequence: CASNEQVYSNQPQHF.

The gene calls are TRBV6-5 and TRBJ1-2; D is uncertain. Germline CDR1 is MNHEY and CDR2 is SVGAGI. The CDR3 consists of 14 residues. V lost 0 bases and J 6 bases, leaving 11 bases between the germline ends. The CDR3 reads CASSYSPGNDGYTF. CDR3 coding DNA: TGTGCCAGCAGTTACTCGCCGGGGAACGATGGCTACACCTTC.

This chain links TRBV30 with TRBJ2-1, with 11 bases that match TRBD2. V shed 3 bases and J 10 bases; nucleotides not matched to a gene: 8. Germline V gene sequence: CDR1 GTSNPN, CDR2 SVGIG (reference sequence). This CDR3 spans 14 amino acids. CDR3 sequence: CAWRVAGGPREQFF. The DNA for the CDR3 is TGTGCCTGGAGGGTAGCGGGGGGGCCTCGGGAGCAGTTCTTC.

This chain connects TRBV19 to TRBJ2-1; D might be TRBD1 or TRBD2, each matching 5 bases. The CDR3 covers 11 residues. Germline lookup yields CDR1 LNHDA and CDR2 SQIVND (reference sequence). V lost 7 bases and J 7 bases, leaving 8 bases between the germline ends. Written as DNA, the CDR3 is TGTGCCAGTACGGGACGGAATGAGCAGTTCTTC. It yields the protein CASTGRNEQFF.

This sequence joins TRBV7-9 and TRBJ1-2; D remains unclear. CDR3 length: 16 amino acids. Per the germline V gene, CDR1 is SEHNR and CDR2 is FQNEAQ (reference sequence). V was shortened by 5 bases and J by 6 bases, with 22 bases between the two germline ends. The CDR3: CASSHWDWYSSDGYTF. For the CDR3, the DNA is TGTGCCAGCAGCCACTGGGATTGGTACAGCTCTGATGGCTACACCTTC. The full variable domain, rest sourced from reference TRBV7-9 and TRBJ1-2, is DTGVSQNPRHKITKRGQNVTFRCDPISEHNRLYWYRQTLGQGPEFLTYFQNEAQLEKSRLLSDRFSAERPKGSFSTLEIQRTEQGDSAMYLCASSHWDWYSSDGYTFGSGTRLTVV.

The rearrangement links TRBV28 to TRBJ1-1; D is unresolved. The CDR3 totals 14 residues. Trimming left V 3 bases short and J 2 bases short, with 10 bases between. Germline CDR1 reads MDHEN; CDR2 reads SYDVKM. CDR3 bases: TGTGCCAGCAGTTTTCGACACCATAACACTGAAGCTTTCTTT. Its translation: CASSFRHHNTEAFF.